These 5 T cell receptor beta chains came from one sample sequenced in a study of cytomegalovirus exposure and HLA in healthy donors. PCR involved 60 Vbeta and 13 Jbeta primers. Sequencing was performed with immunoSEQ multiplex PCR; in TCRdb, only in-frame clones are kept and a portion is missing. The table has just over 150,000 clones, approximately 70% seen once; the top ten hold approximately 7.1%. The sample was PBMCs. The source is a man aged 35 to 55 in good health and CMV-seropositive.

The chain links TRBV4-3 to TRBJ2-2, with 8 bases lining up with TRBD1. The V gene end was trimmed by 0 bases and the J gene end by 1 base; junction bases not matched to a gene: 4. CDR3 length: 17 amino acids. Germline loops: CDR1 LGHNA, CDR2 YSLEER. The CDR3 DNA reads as TGCGCCAGCAGCCAAGAGGGGACAGGTCTGAACACCGGGGAGCTGTTTTTT. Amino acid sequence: CASSQEGTGLNTGELFF.

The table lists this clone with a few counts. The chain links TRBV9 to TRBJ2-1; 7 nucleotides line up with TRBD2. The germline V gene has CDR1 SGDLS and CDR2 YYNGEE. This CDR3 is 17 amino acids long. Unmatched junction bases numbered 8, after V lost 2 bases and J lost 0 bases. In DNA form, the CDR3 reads TGTGCCAGCAGCGTTGGGGGGAGGGAGAGCTCCTACAATGAGCAGTTCTTC. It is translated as CASSVGGRESSYNEQFF.

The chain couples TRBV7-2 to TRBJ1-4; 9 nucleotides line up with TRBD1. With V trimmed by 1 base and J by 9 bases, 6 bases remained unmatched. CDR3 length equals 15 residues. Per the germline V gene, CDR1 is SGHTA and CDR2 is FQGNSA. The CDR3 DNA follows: TGTGCCAGCAGCTTAGTCGGGGACAGGGCAAAAAAACTGTTTTTT. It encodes CASSLVGDRAKKLFF.

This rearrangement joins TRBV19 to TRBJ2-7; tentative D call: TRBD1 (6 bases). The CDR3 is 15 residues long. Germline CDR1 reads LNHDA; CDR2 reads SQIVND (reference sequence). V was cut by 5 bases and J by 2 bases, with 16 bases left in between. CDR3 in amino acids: CASSSTGRGAYEQYF. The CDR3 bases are TGTGCCAGTAGTTCAACAGGGAGAGGAGCCTACGAGCAGTACTTC.

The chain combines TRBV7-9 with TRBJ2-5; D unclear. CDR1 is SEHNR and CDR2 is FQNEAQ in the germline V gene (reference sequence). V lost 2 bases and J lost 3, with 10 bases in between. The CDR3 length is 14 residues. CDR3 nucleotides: TGTGCCAGCAGCTTAAGTTCCAGGAAAGAGACCCAGTACTTC. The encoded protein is CASSLSSRKETQYF.